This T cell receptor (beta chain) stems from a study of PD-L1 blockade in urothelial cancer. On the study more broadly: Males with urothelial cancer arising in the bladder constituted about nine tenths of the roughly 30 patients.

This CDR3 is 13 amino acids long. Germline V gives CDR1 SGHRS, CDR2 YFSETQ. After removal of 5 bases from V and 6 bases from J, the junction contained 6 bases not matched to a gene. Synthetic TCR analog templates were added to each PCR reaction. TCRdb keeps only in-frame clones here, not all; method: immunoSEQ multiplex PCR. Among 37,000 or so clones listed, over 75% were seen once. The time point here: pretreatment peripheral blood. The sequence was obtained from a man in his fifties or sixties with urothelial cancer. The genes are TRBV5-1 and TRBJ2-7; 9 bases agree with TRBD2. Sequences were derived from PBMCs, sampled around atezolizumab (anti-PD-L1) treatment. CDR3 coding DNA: TGCGCCAGCAGGGGACTAGCTCCGGGCGAGCAGTACTTC. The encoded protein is CASRGLAPGEQYF.